The 30 T cell receptor beta chains presented below share a single source sample, sequenced in a study of beta chain features in type 1 diabetes. Study-wide findings and caveats: In all four CD4+ subsets, TCRB CDR3 length was significantly, moderately reduced in type 1 diabetes.

No antigen has been identified for these receptors. TCRB transcripts that were expressed got sequenced, as all of the isolated RNA had been reverse transcribed. Produced via immunoSEQ multiplex PCR; TCRdb's table is partial and in-frame only. The sample shows roughly 150,000 clones, about 9% of them seen only once. The sequenced sample was central memory CD4+ T cells from blood. These receptors originate from a woman in her 30s with type 1 diabetes.

J is TRBJ1-2 and V is TRBV4-1; 11 nucleotides agree with TRBD1. Looked up from germline, CDR1 is MGHRA and CDR2 is YSYEKL. The ends lost 3 bases at V and 6 bases at J; junction bases unmatched: 3. CDR3 length equals 14 residues. In DNA form, the CDR3 reads TGCGCCAGCAGCCATGTGGGACAGGGGGATGGCTACACCTTC. Amino acids: CASSHVGQGDGYTF.

The chain links TRBV5-1 to TRBJ2-7, with 9 bases identical to TRBD1. V lost 1 base, J lost 4 bases, and 3 bases stayed unmatched. Germline V gene sequence: CDR1 SGHRS, CDR2 YFSETQ. The CDR3 has 14 residues. CDR3 amino acids: CASSLTGGGYEQYF. CDR3 in DNA: TGCGCCAGCAGCTTGACAGGGGGCGGATACGAGCAGTACTTC.

J is TRBJ1-1 and V is TRBV18; tentatively, D is TRBD1 (6 bases). Germline values: CDR1 KGHSH, CDR2 LQKENI. V was trimmed by 8 bases and J by 4 bases, leaving 26 bases between them. The CDR3 covers 17 residues. The DNA for the CDR3 is TGTGCCAGCAGTTTCTCCGGGACATCAACTTTGAGCACTGAAGCTTTCTTT. It specifies CASSFSGTSTLSTEAFF.

The V gene is TRBV7-9, the J gene TRBJ2-5; no reliable D call. The length of the CDR3 is 17 residues. The germline V gene encodes CDR1 SEHNR and CDR2 FQNEAQ (reference sequence). V shed 4 bases and J shed 1 base, with 19 bases lying between them. CDR3: CASSSEVFRRGQETQYF. The CDR3 DNA follows: TGTGCCAGCAGCTCAGAAGTGTTTCGGCGCGGCCAAGAGACCCAGTACTTC.

The chain has TRBV18 and TRBJ1-4; D ambiguous. Trimming stripped 0 bases from V and 8 bases from J, with 4 bases between. This CDR3 has 12 residues. Germline lookup yields CDR1 KGHSH and CDR2 LQKENI. The CDR3 bases are TGTGCCAGCTCACCACCGGAGGAAAAACTGTTTTTT. Translating gives CASSPPEEKLFF.

The rearrangement uses TRBV2 and TRBJ2-3; perhaps TRBD1 as D (6 bases). This CDR3 is built from 12 residues. V lost 7 bases, J lost 6 bases, and 11 bases lay in between. The germline CDR1 and CDR2 sequences are SNHLY and FYNNEI. For the CDR3, the DNA is TGTGCCAGCAAGGAGGACAGCGATACGCAGTATTTT. Translated, it gives CASKEDSDTQYF. Full variable domain (missing parts from reference TRBV2 and TRBJ2-3): EPEVTQTPSHQVTQMGQEVILRCVPISNHLYFYWYRQILGQKVEFLVSFYNNEISEKSEIFDDQFSVERPDGSNFTLKIRSTKLEDSAMYFCASKEDSDTQYFGPGTRLTVL.

The rearrangement uses TRBV5-1 and TRBJ2-5; 7 bases are a match to TRBD1. Germline-derived CDR1 and CDR2 are SGHRS and YFSETQ. J lost 2 bases, V lost 4 bases, and 8 bases had no gene match. The CDR3 is 15 amino acids. CDR3 nucleotide sequence: TGCGCCAGCAGCCCCCGGGACAGAGAGCAAGAGACCCAGTACTTC. Its translation: CASSPRDREQETQYF.

A few counts support this clone. The chain joins TRBV6-5 to TRBJ2-5, with D maybe TRBD2 (5 bases). This CDR3 spans 14 amino acids. V was trimmed by 2 bases and J by 2 bases, leaving 9 bases between them. From germline, CDR1 is MNHEY and CDR2 SVGAGI. The CDR3 DNA sequence: TGTGCCAGCAGTTACGAGGGCAGACAAGAGACCCAGTACTTC. It encodes CASSYEGRQETQYF.

This chain uses TRBV7-3 with TRBJ2-3, with a weak D call TRBD1 (5 bases). From germline, CDR1 is SGHTA and CDR2 FQGTGA. V was cut by 0 bases and J by 1 base, with 8 bases left in between. The CDR3 loop spans 15 amino acids. The CDR3 loop reads CASSLTRAGTDTQYF. The CDR3 region has the DNA TGTGCCAGCAGCTTAACCAGGGCGGGCACAGATACGCAGTATTTT. The full variable domain, its missing parts supplied by reference TRBV7-3 and TRBJ2-3, is GAGVSQTPSNKVTEKGKYVELRCDPISGHTALYWYRQSLGQGPEFLIYFQGTGAADDSGLPNDRFFAVRPEGSVSTLKIQRTERGDSAVYLCASSLTRAGTDTQYFGPGTRLTVL.

In this sample, this clone turned up a few times. The chain couples TRBV18 to TRBJ2-1, with 7 bases lining up with TRBD2. V lost 5 bases to trimming and J lost 3 bases; unmatched junction nucleotides: 4. CDR1 is KGHSH and CDR2 is LQKENI in the germline V gene. CDR3 size: 14 residues. CDR3: CASSRLADYNEQFF. CDR3 coding DNA: TGTGCCAGCTCAAGGCTAGCGGACTACAATGAGCAGTTCTTC.

This clone was observed a few times. The chain recombines TRBV9 with TRBJ2-3; 7 bases agree with TRBD2. Germline-derived CDR1 and CDR2 are SGDLS and YYNGEE. The CDR3 is 15 residues long. With 0 bases clipped from V and 3 bases from J, the junction kept 4 bases outside the gene matches. The CDR3 reads CASSVAGGLTDTQYF. CDR3 nucleotides: TGTGCCAGCAGCGTAGCGGGAGGATTGACAGATACGCAGTATTTT.

V gene TRBV7-2 combines with J gene TRBJ2-3, with D possibly TRBD2 on 5 matching bases. This CDR3 contains 14 residues. The germline CDR1 and CDR2 sequences are SGHTA and FQGNSA. V shed 1 base and J shed 2 bases, with 7 bases lying between them. In DNA, the CDR3 is TGTGCCAGCAGCTTAGTAGCGAACACAGATACGCAGTATTTT. This codes for CASSLVANTDTQYF.

The rearrangement uses TRBV25-1 and TRBJ2-1; 7 bases are shared with TRBD2. CDR3 length: 16 amino acids. The V gene end was trimmed by 8 bases and the J gene end by 1 base; junction bases not matched to a gene: 11. Germline lookup yields CDR1 MGHDK and CDR2 SYGVNS. This CDR3 is CASGGDWRGSYNEQFF. The CDR3 DNA sequence: TGTGCCAGCGGGGGGGATTGGCGGGGATCCTACAATGAGCAGTTCTTC.

This sequence joins TRBV6-1 and TRBJ2-7; unclear D gene. Per the germline V gene, CDR1 is MNHNS and CDR2 is SASEGT. Trimming left V 5 bases short and J 5 bases short, with 13 bases between. CDR3 length equals 13 residues. In DNA, the CDR3 is TGTGCCAGCAGTCTAATACCCCCCCACGAGCAGTACTTC. Encoded protein: CASSLIPPHEQYF.

J is TRBJ1-1 and V is TRBV5-1; D possibly corresponds to TRBD1 (5 bases). The CDR3 contains 17 residues. Germline V gene sequence: CDR1 SGHRS, CDR2 YFSETQ. Deletions cut 2 bases from V and 5 bases from J, with 22 bases between. The CDR3 sequence: CASSFGPGTNLVTEAFF. In DNA form, the CDR3 reads TGCGCCAGCAGCTTCGGTCCCGGGACTAATTTGGTGACTGAAGCTTTCTTT.

This clone occurred a few times. The rearrangement links TRBV15 to TRBJ2-3; the match to TRBD1 covers 10 bases. J gave up 4 bases and V 2 bases, and 6 bases lay outside the gene matches. The CDR3 length is 16 residues. Germline V gene data show CDR1 as LNHNV and CDR2 as YYDKDF (reference sequence). CDR3 nucleotide sequence: TGTGCCACCAGCAGAACCCGACAGGGGGCGGCAGATACGCAGTATTTT. This gives the protein CATSRTRQGAADTQYF. The variable domain in full, completed from reference TRBV15 and TRBJ2-3, reads DAMVIQNPRYQVTQFGKPVTLSCSQTLNHNVMYWYQQKSSQAPKLLFHYYDKDFNNEADTPDNFQSRRPNTSFCFLDIRSPGLGDTAMYLCATSRTRQGAADTQYFGPGTRLTVL.

This chain connects TRBV27 to TRBJ2-7, with a tentative D call TRBD2 (6 bases). Germline CDR1 MNHEY, CDR2 SMNVEV (reference sequence). The V and J ends lost 3 bases and 0 bases respectively, with 21 bases between them. The CDR3 runs to 18 residues. The CDR3 reads CASSFQVAGLQGSYEQYF. The CDR3 coding sequence is TGTGCCAGCAGTTTCCAGGTGGCGGGACTTCAAGGCTCCTACGAGCAGTACTTC.

This clone was picked up a small number of times. The chain couples TRBV5-1 to TRBJ2-2, with 11 bases lining up with TRBD2. CDR3 length: 17 residues. V shed 4 bases, J shed 3 bases, and the junction held 8 bases outside the gene matches. Germline CDR1 and CDR2: SGHRS and YFSETQ. The CDR3, as DNA: TGCGCCAGCAGCGCGTCAAAGACTAGCGGGGACACCGGGGAGCTGTTTTTT. This encodes CASSASKTSGDTGELFF.

V usage is TRBV7-9 and J usage is TRBJ1-5, with a possible D match to TRBD1 (6 bases). Germline CDR1 and CDR2: SEHNR and FQNEAQ (reference sequence). This CDR3 comprises 15 residues. Trimming took off 3 bases at V and 0 bases at J, with 9 bases between the two ends. The CDR3, as DNA: TGTGCCAGCAGCTTGGGACACGTTAGCAATCAGCCCCAGCATTTT. This gives the protein CASSLGHVSNQPQHF.

This clone was seen a few times. The rearrangement joins TRBV29-1 to TRBJ1-2, with 8 bases matching TRBD1. V shed 0 bases, J shed 4 bases, and the junction held 7 bases outside the gene matches. The germline V gene encodes CDR1 SQVTM and CDR2 ANQGSEA. The CDR3 is 15 amino acids. As DNA, the CDR3 is TGCAGCGTTGAAGATGGGGCAGGGGGCGGCTATGGCTACACCTTC. Protein product: CSVEDGAGGGYGYTF.

The chain uses TRBV28 and TRBJ1-5; possibly TRBD1 for D (6 bases). V dropped 2 bases and J dropped 2 bases, with 10 bases sitting between them. CDR3 length equals 15 residues. Germline V gene data show CDR1 as MDHEN and CDR2 as SYDVKM. This CDR3 is CASSLQGSGNQPQHF. The CDR3 DNA is TGTGCCAGCAGTTTACAGGGGTCGGGCAATCAGCCCCAGCATTTT.

The chain uses TRBV6-5 and TRBJ2-3; TRBD2 matches at 8 bases. CDR1 is MNHEY, CDR2 SVGAGI, per germline. The CDR3 covers 14 residues. Losses at the gene ends were 6 bases for V and 1 base for J; bases not matched to a gene: 3. CDR3 protein: CASSPAGGTDTQYF. DNA for the CDR3: TGTGCCAGCAGCCCAGCGGGGGGCACAGATACGCAGTATTTT.

This clone was found a few times. The rearrangement links TRBV15 to TRBJ2-2; a possible D gene is TRBD2 (6 bases). CDR1 is LNHNV, CDR2 YYDKDF, per germline (reference sequence). There are 12 residues in the CDR3. V was cut by 1 base and J by 13 bases, with 10 bases left in between. The CDR3 DNA is TGTGCCACCAGCAGAGCCGCGGGAAGGCTGTTTTTT. Translated, it gives CATSRAAGRLFF.

This chain connects TRBV6-1 to TRBJ2-7; D might be TRBD2 (5 bases). This CDR3 has 14 residues. V was shortened by 2 bases and J by 5 bases, with 13 bases between the two germline ends. CDR1 is MNHNS and CDR2 is SASEGT in the germline V gene. The CDR3 sequence is CASSEFLSEDEQYF. In DNA form, the CDR3 reads TGTGCCAGCAGTGAATTTCTGTCGGAGGACGAGCAGTACTTC.

This clone has more than one count but fewer than ten. The CDR3 region is CAWSLTGTPYEQYF. The CDR3 coding sequence is TGTGCCTGGAGTTTGACAGGGACGCCCTACGAGCAGTACTTC. The J gene is TRBJ2-7, the V gene TRBV30; 7 bases are shared with TRBD1. The trim removed 2 bases at V and 2 bases at J, leaving 6 bases unmatched. Germline V gene lookup returns CDR1 GTSNPN and CDR2 SVGIG (reference sequence). The CDR3 spans 14 residues.

The V gene is TRBV7-9, the J gene TRBJ2-1; D remains unclear. Germline CDR1 reads SEHNR; CDR2 reads FQNEAQ (reference sequence). The CDR3 runs to 14 residues. The ends were cut back, 2 bases at V and 6 bases at J, with 11 bases in the middle. The CDR3 loop is CASSLRIAVNEQFF. The DNA for the CDR3 is TGTGCCAGCAGCTTACGGATAGCAGTCAATGAGCAGTTCTTC.

The chain links TRBV29-1 to TRBJ1-1; D gene ambiguous. V was cut by 5 bases and J by 1 base, with 8 bases left in between. This CDR3 region has 12 residues. Germline CDR1 reads SQVTM; CDR2 reads ANQGSEA. CDR3: CSVSLPNTEAFF. DNA of the CDR3: TGCAGCGTTTCCCTTCCGAACACTGAAGCTTTCTTT.

This clone appeared a few times. The genes are TRBV7-2 and TRBJ2-5; 9 bases are shared with TRBD1. Germline V gene lookup returns CDR1 SGHTA and CDR2 FQGNSA. This CDR3 is 15 amino acids long. Germline trimming cut 4 bases from V and 5 bases from J; bases unmatched to any gene: 8. This CDR3 is CASSYLGQGMETQYF. In DNA, the CDR3 is TGTGCCAGCAGCTATCTGGGACAGGGAATGGAGACCCAGTACTTC.

The V gene is TRBV27, the J gene TRBJ1-1; 8 bases agree with TRBD1. The CDR3 runs to 15 residues. From germline, CDR1 is MNHEY and CDR2 SMNVEV (reference sequence). Losses at the gene ends were 2 bases for V and 3 bases for J; bases not matched to a gene: 5. CDR3 amino acids: CASSLIPTGDTEAFF. The CDR3 nucleotides are TGTGCCAGCAGTTTAATACCGACAGGGGACACTGAAGCTTTCTTT.

This clone came up a few times. The rearrangement joins TRBV30 to TRBJ1-5; D not resolved. Deletions cut 2 bases from V and 6 bases from J, with 11 bases between. The CDR3 length is 13 residues. The germline V gene encodes CDR1 GTSNPN and CDR2 SVGIG (reference sequence). The DNA of the CDR3 is TGTGCCTGGAGTTCCGGAGCGGTTCAGCCCCAGCATTTT. Amino acid sequence: CAWSSGAVQPQHF.